Presented here are 27 T cell receptor beta chains from one specimen sequenced in a study of CXCR3-negative and CXCR3-positive naive CD8 T cells (dated by TCRdb to the late 2010s). The reads were generated on a NextSeq 550. The Human TCR Profiling Kit (MiLaboratory) was used to make UMI-labeled 5' RACE TRB cDNA libraries. Through TCRdb reprocessing, the reads give one entry per CDR3 protein sequence; DNA is omitted. The table for this sample shows tens of thousands of distinct CDR3 sequences. Less than 1% of the sample lies in the top ten. Summary of the overall study and its limitations: TRB CDR3s from CXCR3-positive naive cells showed higher hydrophobicity (lower Kidera factor 4), lower energy, and higher strength and volume indices than CXCR3-negative naive cells.

These receptors' targets are unknown. Source material: naive CXCR3+ CD8+ T cells from blood. The sample's cell subset or site label, decoded: CD45RO-CCR7+CD27+CD95- naive CD8+ T cells expressing CXCR3 (TNR3+). These receptor sequences come from a human donor in good health. Some clones in this sample may be carry-over from other donors' samples.

V usage is TRBV20-1 and J usage is TRBJ2-1; the TCRdb call, TRBD2, lacks DNA for checking. Germline-derived CDR1 and CDR2 are DFQATT and SNEGSKA (reference sequence). CDR3 length: 15 residues. CDR3 loop: CSARGPSGSLDEQFF.

The chain combines TRBV12-3 or TRBV12-4 with TRBJ2-3. The CDR3 length is 14 residues. The CDR3 sequence is CASSQRRGTDTQYF.

The J gene is TRBJ2-3, the V gene TRBV12-5; TCRdb picks TRBD1, but there is no DNA to check that call. The germline gives CDR1 LGHNT, CDR2 FRNRAP. The CDR3 contains 13 residues. The CDR3 sequence is CASQTGGTDTQYF.

The chain has TRBV5-1 and TRBJ1-1. The germline V gene encodes CDR1 SGHRS and CDR2 YFSETQ. The CDR3 extends over 14 amino acids. The CDR3 sequence is CASSIRTENTEAFF. Full variable domain (remainder filled in from reference TRBV5-1 and TRBJ1-1): KAGVTQTPRYLIKTRGQQVTLSCSPISGHRSVSWYQQTPGQGLQFLFEYFSETQRNKGNFPGRFSGRQFSNSRSEMNVSTLELGDSALYLCASSIRTENTEAFFGQGTRLTVV.

The chain links TRBV3-1 to TRBJ2-7; lacking DNA, the TRBD2 call made by TCRdb goes unchecked. This CDR3 spans 13 amino acids. The germline gives CDR1 LGHDT, CDR2 YNNKEL (reference sequence). The CDR3 sequence is CASSAGIPYEQYF.

The chain joins TRBV5-1 to TRBJ1-6; TCRdb designates TRBD1, a call that cannot be tested without DNA. The germline CDR1 and CDR2 sequences are SGHRS and YFSETQ. There are 14 residues in the CDR3. CDR3 amino acids: CASSTGQGYSPLHF.

The chain joins TRBV2 to TRBJ2-5; TCRdb lists TRBD2, though no DNA is available to test this call. The CDR3 contains 14 residues. Germline CDR1 and CDR2: SNHLY and FYNNEI. The CDR3 sequence is CASSEAWRGETQYF.

The rearrangement links TRBV6-6 to TRBJ2-3; TCRdb selects TRBD2, and the lack of DNA leaves this call unchecked. Germline CDR1 reads MNHNY; CDR2 reads SVGAGI (reference sequence). This CDR3 spans 17 amino acids. The CDR3 loop is CASSYSKGTRLTDTQYF.

This chain joins TRBV7-9 and TRBJ2-1; with no DNA, the TCRdb D assignment of TRBD1 cannot be verified. This CDR3 has 16 residues. Germline V gives CDR1 SEHNR, CDR2 FQNEAQ (reference sequence). CDR3 sequence reads: CASSSPDRGGYNEQFF. Based on the CDR3 plus reference TRBV7-9 and TRBJ2-1, the full variable domain is DTGVSQNPRHKITKRGQNVTFRCDPISEHNRLYWYRQTLGQGPEFLTYFQNEAQLEKSRLLSDRFSAERPKGSFSTLEIQRTEQGDSAMYLCASSSPDRGGYNEQFFGPGTRLTVL.

This sequence joins TRBV28 and TRBJ2-1; there is no DNA to check the TCRdb D call of TRBD2. Germline CDR1 reads MDHEN; CDR2 reads SYDVKM. The CDR3 consists of 16 residues. The CDR3 loop is CASSLPTSGGSDEQFF.

The rearrangement links TRBV20-1 to TRBJ2-7; TCRdb's D gene call, TRBD2, goes unchecked for lack of DNA. This CDR3 region has 14 residues. CDR1 DFQATT and CDR2 SNEGSKA come from the germline V gene (reference sequence). CDR3 in amino acids: CSARGLAGADEQYF.

The rearrangement links TRBV7-9 to TRBJ2-3. CDR3 length: 16 residues. Germline CDR1 and CDR2: SEHNR and FQNEAQ (reference sequence). The chain's CDR3 is CASSLFVTSSTDTQYF.

CDR3 residues: CAWSALGTGELFF. V and J are TRBV30 and TRBJ2-2. This CDR3 is built from 13 residues. Germline V gives CDR1 GTSNPN, CDR2 SVGIG (reference sequence).

This CDR3 is CASSQLAGPNEKLFF. The chain carries TRBV23-1 and TRBJ1-4. TRBV23-1 belongs to the ORF category, with a function that is uncertain. This CDR3 is 15 amino acids long.

CDR3 residues: CASSGGQGADTQYF. The genes are TRBV5-1 and TRBJ2-3; TCRdb outputs TRBD1, but without DNA this stays unchecked. The CDR3 length is 14 residues. CDR1 and CDR2 (germline): SGHRS, YFSETQ.

The chain couples TRBV6-5 to TRBJ2-1; TCRdb selects TRBD1, and the lack of DNA leaves this call unchecked. Germline lookup yields CDR1 MNHEY and CDR2 SVGAGI. CDR3 length: 15 amino acids. CDR3 in amino acids: CASSLTGGHYNEQFF.

The chain uses TRBV9 and TRBJ2-3; without DNA, the TCRdb call of TRBD2 cannot be checked. This CDR3 has 14 amino acids. The germline V gene encodes CDR1 SGDLS and CDR2 YYNGEE. CDR3 protein: CASSEEGSTDTQYF.

The V gene is TRBV6-5, the J gene TRBJ1-1; TCRdb reports TRBD1, a call that lacks DNA to check it against. The CDR3 sequence is 15 residues long. The germline V gene encodes CDR1 MNHEY and CDR2 SVGAGI. The CDR3 here is CASTQGRQAFTEAFF.

The CDR3 region is CSVAGTSNTGELFF. The chain uses TRBV29-1 and TRBJ2-2; TCRdb's assignment of TRBD2 cannot be checked, as there is no DNA. This CDR3 is built from 14 residues. Germline V gene data show CDR1 as SQVTM and CDR2 as ANQGSEA.

This CDR3 is CSVEQGARLSYTF. The genes are TRBV29-1 and TRBJ1-2; TCRdb's D call, TRBD1, is unchecked because there is no DNA. Germline CDR1 SQVTM, CDR2 ANQGSEA. The CDR3 length is 13 residues.

The chain has TRBV28 and TRBJ2-1; the D call of TRBD2 rests on TCRdb alone, since no DNA is present to check it. The germline CDR1 and CDR2 sequences are MDHEN and SYDVKM. The CDR3 runs to 15 residues. This CDR3 reads CASRLSSGSYNEQFF.

CDR3 region: CASSLTSGGRKAFF. The gene calls are TRBV27 and TRBJ1-1; TCRdb picks TRBD1, but there is no DNA to check that call. Germline-derived CDR1 and CDR2 are MNHEY and SMNVEV (reference sequence). CDR3 size: 14 residues.

The rearrangement joins TRBV4-3 to TRBJ2-1; the TCRdb call, TRBD2, lacks DNA for checking. The CDR3 covers 16 residues. Germline values: CDR1 LGHNA, CDR2 YSLEER. This chain's CDR3 is CASSQPSGGLNNEQFF.

This chain links TRBV29-1 with TRBJ1-2. Germline values: CDR1 SQVTM, CDR2 ANQGSEA. This CDR3 is built from 14 residues. The CDR3 loop is CSVSTPGLDYGYTF.

CDR3 in amino acids: CASNYGSPGELFF. V is TRBV7-3 and J is TRBJ2-2; absent DNA, TCRdb's TRBD2 call cannot be checked. The germline gives CDR1 SGHTA, CDR2 FQGTGA. The CDR3 runs 13 residues.

J is TRBJ2-7 and V is TRBV27; TCRdb's assignment of TRBD1 cannot be checked, as there is no DNA. Per the germline V gene, CDR1 is MNHEY and CDR2 is SMNVEV (reference sequence). This CDR3 has 13 residues. CDR3 sequence: CASRLGTGGEQYF.

The chain couples TRBV7-8 to TRBJ1-5; without DNA, the TCRdb call of TRBD1 cannot be checked. CDR1 and CDR2 (germline): SGHVS, FQNEAQ. This CDR3 comprises 15 residues. The CDR3 spells CASSLTQVLGQPQHF.